A selection of T cell receptor beta chains follows, all from one sample in a study of cytomegalovirus exposure and HLA in healthy donors. The table came from immunoSEQ multiplex PCR; TCRdb's copy has only in-frame clones and leaves some out. The sample records 180,000 or so clones, about 82% being singletons. Input material: PBMCs. The receptors derive from a woman aged 30 to 39 in good health and CMV-seronegative. Both conserved end residues are part of each CDR3. The D gene is left open where the match is weak. Size is stated for part of the rows, as once, few or many counts, or as a class when the clone is expanded.

V gene	D gene	J gene	clone size	CDR3 DNA	CDR3 protein
TRBV19	-	TRBJ1-1	-	TGTGCCAGTAGTATAGCGGGTAGGGGGGAAGCTTTCTTT	CASSIAGRGEAFF
TRBV7-2	-	TRBJ2-3	-	TGTGCCAGCAGCTTGAACGGGGGAGGTACGCAGTATTTT	CASSLNGGGTQYF
TRBV4-1	-	TRBJ1-2	once	TGCGCCAGCAGCCAAGATGCCTTCGGGAGCGGCTACACCTTC	CASSQDAFGSGYTF
TRBV7-9	-	TRBJ1-1	-	TGTGCCAGCAGCTTAAGGGACACCGACCCCAGGGCTGAAGCTTTCTTT	CASSLRDTDPRAEAFF
TRBV27	TRBD1	TRBJ1-5	-	TGTGCCAGACCACCGGGACAGGTCAATCAGCCCCAGCATTTT	CARPPGQVNQPQHF
TRBV12-1	-	TRBJ2-3	-	TGTGCCAGCAGCTTTTGGCTAGCGGCAGATACGCAGTATTTT	CASSFWLAADTQYF
TRBV4-2	TRBD2	TRBJ2-3	-	TGTGCCAGCAGCCTTCGGACTAGCGGGGGGGTTGCTGGCACAGATACGCAGTATTTT	CASSLRTSGGVAGTDTQYF
TRBV5-1	TRBD1	TRBJ2-3	-	TGCGCCAGCAGCCTGGACAGGGGAGGATGGGATACGCAGTATTTT	CASSLDRGGWDTQYF
TRBV7-6	-	TRBJ2-7	-	TGTGCCAGCAGCTTAGGTGACAGCTCCTACGAGCAGTACTTC	CASSLGDSSYEQYF
TRBV7-2	-	TRBJ1-2	once	TGTGCCAGCAGCTTAGGTACAAATCAGTATGGCTACACCTTC	CASSLGTNQYGYTF
TRBV27	TRBD1	TRBJ1-6	-	TGTGCCAGCAGTCCCCACAGAGGGGGCGGATATTCACCCCTCCACTTT	CASSPHRGGGYSPLHF
TRBV4-1	TRBD1	TRBJ1-5	-	TGCGCCAGCAGCGCGCGACAGGGGAACAATCAGCCCCAGCATTTT	CASSARQGNNQPQHF
TRBV6-1	-	TRBJ1-5	-	TGTGCCAGCCGCGCGTCGGGACAACTCAATCAGCCCCAGCATTTT	CASRASGQLNQPQHF
TRBV4-1	TRBD1	TRBJ1-1	-	TGCGCCAGCAGCCAAGTCGGGACAGGGGATACTGAAGCTTTCTTT	CASSQVGTGDTEAFF
TRBV4-1	-	TRBJ2-7	-	TGCGCCAGCAGCCCGGACTGGAACTACGAGCAGTACTTC	CASSPDWNYEQYF
TRBV7-3	TRBD1	TRBJ2-7	-	TGTGCCAGCAGCTCCTTCGGGGGACAGGACTACGAGCAGTACTTC	CASSSFGGQDYEQYF
TRBV5-1	-	TRBJ2-5	once	TGCGCCAGCAACCGGGGGACCTCCGGGACCCTTCAAGAGACCCAGTACTTC	CASNRGTSGTLQETQYF
TRBV7-2	-	TRBJ1-3	-	TGTGCCAGCAGCTTAGGACAGGCTGGAAACACCATATATTTT	CASSLGQAGNTIYF
TRBV5-1	TRBD1	TRBJ1-1	-	TGCGCCAGCAGCTTGGGACAGGGACGAGTCTACACTGAAGCTTTCTTT	CASSLGQGRVYTEAFF
TRBV29-1	-	TRBJ1-1	-	TGCAGCGCCGACTCAAGTAACACTGAAGCTTTCTTT	CSADSSNTEAFF
TRBV19	-	TRBJ1-4	-	TGTGCCAGTACCCTCGGTGTGAAACTGTTTTTT	CASTLGVKLFF
TRBV10-2	-	TRBJ1-1	few	TGCGCCAGCAGAGAAAAGGGGTTGAACACTGAAGCTTTCTTT	CASREKGLNTEAFF
TRBV30	-	TRBJ1-5	-	TGTGCCTGGAGTGGACAGAACAATCAGCCCCAGCATTTT	CAWSGQNNQPQHF
TRBV6-5	TRBD2	TRBJ2-1	few	TGTGCCAGCAGTTATCTAAGCGGGGGCCCCTACAATGAGCAGTTCTTC	CASSYLSGGPYNEQFF
TRBV5-1	TRBD2	TRBJ2-5	-	TGCGCCAGCGGAGAGCGGGGGCAAGAGACCCAGTACTTC	CASGERGQETQYF
TRBV13	-	TRBJ2-7	-	TGTGCCAGCAGCTTCCTTTTGACGGGGGACGAGCAGTACTTC	CASSFLLTGDEQYF
TRBV10-3	TRBD1	TRBJ1-3	once	TGTGCCATCAATTCAGGACAGGGGTGGAGGCCTGGAAACACCATATATTTT	CAINSGQGWRPGNTIYF
TRBV15	-	TRBJ1-2	-	TGTGCCACCAGCAGAGATCTTCTCGACAGTGCTGACTATGGCTACACCTTC	CATSRDLLDSADYGYTF